The 21 T cell receptor beta chains below come from one sample, sequenced in a study of T cell changes during pregnancy in multiple sclerosis. Generated by immunoSEQ multiplex PCR, the TCRdb table keeps only in-frame clones and is missing some. The table shows 60,000 to 65,000 clones, with roughly 87% occurring only once. Sequenced material: peripheral blood, taken in the second trimester of pregnancy. The receptor set was obtained from a female donor in good health, enrolled as a control in a pregnancy study.

The rearrangement uses TRBV30 and TRBJ2-5, with 7 bases aligning to TRBD1. Germline trimming cut 2 bases from V and 3 bases from J; bases unmatched to any gene: 12. Germline V gene data show CDR1 as GTSNPN and CDR2 as SVGIG (reference sequence). This CDR3 has 16 residues. CDR3 bases: TGTGCCTGGAGTCCCGGGGACAGAGGGGGCGAAGAGACCCAGTACTTC. This encodes CAWSPGDRGGEETQYF.

The chain combines TRBV6-6 with TRBJ1-6; 7 bases are a match to TRBD1. The V and J ends lost 4 bases and 10 bases, in that order; junction bases with no gene match: 10. Germline CDR1 MNHNY, CDR2 SVGAGI (reference sequence). This CDR3 region has 15 residues. CDR3 nucleotides: TGTGCCAGCAGTTCCCGTTCCGACAGGGAATCACCCCTCCACTTT. Its translation: CASSSRSDRESPLHF.

This chain connects TRBV6-4 to TRBJ2-4, with 9 nucleotides matching TRBD2. The germline V gene encodes CDR1 MRHNA and CDR2 SNTAGT. The junction had 0 bases not matched to a gene; V was cut back by 3 bases and J by 6 bases. The CDR3 is 13 amino acids. The CDR3 loop reads CASSEAGGNIQYF. DNA for the CDR3: TGTGCCAGCAGTGAAGCGGGGGGAAACATTCAGTACTTC.

This rearrangement joins TRBV5-1 to TRBJ1-2, with 9 positions matching TRBD1. V lost 5 bases to trimming and J lost 3 bases; unmatched junction nucleotides: 14. The CDR3 has 17 residues. Germline V gene sequence: CDR1 SGHRS, CDR2 YFSETQ. CDR3: CASRHRDRVGAYYGYTF. CDR3 bases: TGCGCCAGCAGGCATCGGGACAGGGTAGGCGCCTACTATGGCTACACCTTC.

The CDR3 loop is CASSKHRDRGDEKLFF. The DNA of the CDR3 is TGTGCCAGCAGCAAGCACCGGGACAGGGGGGACGAAAAACTGTTTTTT. The gene calls are TRBV21-1 and TRBJ1-4; the D segment call TRBD1 is taken from the table without a DNA check. TRBV21-1 is deemed a pseudogene. The CDR3 consists of 16 residues.

V gene TRBV19 combines with J gene TRBJ2-3; no firm D call. Germline V lookup: CDR1 LNHDA, CDR2 SQIVND (reference sequence). The V gene lost 5 bases and the J gene lost 2 bases, with 17 bases spanning the gap. This CDR3 comprises 16 residues. The CDR3 reads CASSPRKTKITDTQYF. CDR3 in DNA: TGTGCCAGTAGTCCCCGGAAGACAAAAATCACAGATACGCAGTATTTT.

The V call is TRBV28, the J call TRBJ1-2; TRBD1 matches at 9 bases. There are 13 residues in the CDR3. V trimming: 8 bases; J trimming: 4 bases; junction bases outside the gene matches: 5. The V gene's germline CDR1 is MDHEN and CDR2 SYDVKM. Written as DNA, the CDR3 is TGTGCCAGCTTCACAGGGGGCCCCTATGGCTACACCTTC. The encoded protein is CASFTGGPYGYTF.

The chain links TRBV6-5 to TRBJ1-2; D is possibly TRBD1 (5 bases). This CDR3 contains 13 residues. The germline gives CDR1 MNHEY, CDR2 SVGAGI. V lost 2 bases and J 4 bases, leaving 8 bases between the germline ends. The CDR3 region is CASSYGGGYGYTF. Written as DNA, the CDR3 is TGTGCCAGCAGTTACGGGGGGGGCTATGGCTACACCTTC.

The V gene is TRBV2, the J gene TRBJ1-5; 7 bases align to TRBD1. The V gene end was trimmed by 6 bases and the J gene end by 6 bases; junction bases not matched to a gene: 5. Germline CDR1 and CDR2: SNHLY and FYNNEI. The CDR3 runs to 13 residues. CDR3 sequence (DNA): TGTGCCAGCAGGAGACAGGGTTTTCAGCCCCAGCATTTT. It translates to CASRRQGFQPQHF.

The chain couples TRBV29-1 to TRBJ1-1; D not certain. Per germline, CDR1 SQVTM and CDR2 ANQGSEA. V was clipped by 2 bases and J by 11 bases, with 18 bases between them. This CDR3 comprises 13 residues. Here the CDR3 reads CSVEREGQERAFF. CDR3 in DNA: TGCAGCGTTGAACGTGAGGGCCAGGAGAGGGCTTTCTTT.

V is TRBV6-5 and J is TRBJ1-2, with 7 bases identical to TRBD1. CDR3 length equals 13 residues. V was clipped by 6 bases and J by 6 bases; unmatched bases: 7. From germline, CDR1 is MNHEY and CDR2 SVGAGI. The CDR3 here is CASSRTRGHGYTF. CDR3 sequence (DNA): TGTGCCAGCAGCCGTACTAGGGGGCATGGCTACACCTTC.

This clone was seen a single time. This chain uses TRBV27 with TRBJ1-1; the D is unclear. Trimming removed 3 bases from V and 1 base from J, with 9 bases in between. Per the germline V gene, CDR1 is MNHEY and CDR2 is SMNVEV (reference sequence). This CDR3 region has 14 residues. The CDR3 region is CASSLSGPNTEAFF. CDR3 coding DNA: TGTGCCAGCAGTTTGAGCGGGCCGAACACTGAAGCTTTCTTT.

This chain connects TRBV11-1 to TRBJ1-2, with D possibly being TRBD1 (6 bases). This CDR3 region has 17 residues. Trimming took off 6 bases at V and 5 bases at J, with 25 bases between the two ends. The germline CDR1 and CDR2 sequences are SGHAT and FQDESV (reference sequence). Here the CDR3 reads CASSRGFRDTKSYGYTF. CDR3 nucleotides: TGTGCCAGCAGTCGCGGCTTCCGGGACACCAAATCGTATGGCTACACCTTC.

This chain joins TRBV9 and TRBJ1-6; 7 bases agree with TRBD1. Germline V gene data show CDR1 as SGDLS and CDR2 as YYNGEE. J gave up 0 bases and V 3 bases, and 6 bases lay outside the gene matches. This CDR3 is 17 amino acids long. This CDR3 is CASSEGQLSSYNSPLHF. In DNA form, the CDR3 reads TGTGCCAGCAGCGAGGGACAGCTCAGCTCCTATAATTCACCCCTCCACTTT.

This clone was detected a few times. This chain uses TRBV28 with TRBJ1-4; weak D call: TRBD1 (6 bases). CDR3 size: 13 residues. Germline CDR1 is MDHEN and CDR2 is SYDVKM. Deletions cut 5 bases from V and 7 bases from J, with 11 bases between. The CDR3 region has the DNA TGTGCCAGCAGTCGGACAGTGGCTGAAAAACTGTTTTTT. This sequence encodes CASSRTVAEKLFF.

In nucleotides, the CDR3 is TGTGCCAGCAGCGAACGGGGGGCCTACCAAGAGACCCAGTACTTC. Translation gives CASSERGAYQETQYF. The rearrangement joins TRBV7-3 to TRBJ2-5, with D perhaps TRBD2 (7 bases). The V end was cut by 5 bases, the J end by 0 bases, with 13 bases between. CDR1 is SGHTA, CDR2 FQGTGA, per germline. This CDR3 comprises 15 residues.

This chain joins TRBV29-1 and TRBJ2-1, with 7 bases matching TRBD2. Germline V gives CDR1 SQVTM, CDR2 ANQGSEA. Trimming cost V 1 base and J 6 bases; bases outside gene matches: 3. This CDR3 is built from 13 residues. The CDR3 protein is CSVEGLAPNEQFF. In DNA form, the CDR3 reads TGCAGCGTTGAAGGACTAGCACCCAATGAGCAGTTCTTC.

The chain employs TRBV29-1 and TRBJ1-1, with 8 nucleotides matching TRBD1. CDR1 and CDR2 (germline): SQVTM, ANQGSEA. CDR3 length: 14 residues. V shed 6 bases and J 10 bases; nucleotides not matched to a gene: 16. In DNA, the CDR3 is TGCAGCGTGCCGATACAGGGGGGCAGTTCAGCAGCTTTCTTT. This gives the protein CSVPIQGGSSAAFF.

In its sample, this clone was seen once. The chain combines TRBV27 with TRBJ2-7; D ambiguous. V was shortened by 2 bases and J by 1 base, with 9 bases between the two germline ends. The CDR3 totals 14 residues. Germline-derived CDR1 and CDR2 are MNHEY and SMNVEV (reference sequence). The CDR3 coding sequence is TGTGCCAGCAGTTTAACAGTCGCTTCCTACGAGCAGTACTTC. Protein product: CASSLTVASYEQYF.

The J gene is TRBJ2-7, the V gene TRBV7-8, with 13 bases matching TRBD2. The V gene's germline CDR1 is SGHVS and CDR2 FQNEAQ. The ends lost 2 bases at V and 6 bases at J; junction bases unmatched: 4. This CDR3 has 15 residues. Here the CDR3 DNA reads TGTGCCAGCAGCTTATTACTAGCGGGAGGGTCCGAGCAGTACTTC. This translates into CASSLLLAGGSEQYF.

The chain employs TRBV10-3 and TRBJ1-1, with D perhaps TRBD1 (6 bases). CDR3 length equals 15 residues. V lost 6 bases, J lost 5 bases, and 19 bases lay in between. Germline V CDR1 and CDR2: ENHRY, SYGVKD. The CDR3 DNA reads as TGTGCCATCAGCCCCCCAGGGGCCTTGCGGACTGAAGCTTTCTTT. It is translated as CAISPPGALRTEAFF.